The next 31 T cell receptor beta chains were all read from a single sample in a study of Japanese encephalitis immunity and Zika vaccine responses. TCRdb re-analysed the 5' RACE reads in MiXCR, keeping a single row per CDR3 protein. The data hold 95 to 130 distinct CDR3 sequences, with around 16% observed a single time. CFSE-labeled PBMCs were cultured approximately 6 days with peptide pools, each at roughly 0.93 ug/mL. Unfixed live CD56-CD19-CD16-CD3+CD4+ CFSE-low cells were sorted as proliferating CD4 T cells. Sequenced material: antigen-activated CD4+ T cells from blood, cultured, taken during a Zika inactivated vaccine study. These receptors originate from an adult woman who received an inactivated Zika virus vaccine.

The chain carries TRBV7-3 and TRBJ1-1, with a possible D match to TRBD1 (6 bases). Germline V lookup: CDR1 SGHTA, CDR2 FQGTGA. V was cut by 0 bases and J by 1 base, with 18 bases left in between. The CDR3 is 18 amino acids. CDR3 amino acids: CASSLTPPRQVGNTEAFF. The CDR3 DNA is TGTGCCAGCAGCTTAACGCCCCCCCGACAGGTTGGGAACACTGAAGCTTTCTTT.

This clonotype is judged large (0.1 to 1%). The rearrangement links TRBV28 to TRBJ1-6; 7 positions agree with TRBD1. V lost 4 bases to trimming and J lost 6 bases; unmatched junction nucleotides: 18. There are 19 residues in the CDR3. Germline V lookup: CDR1 MDHEN, CDR2 SYDVKM. The CDR3 loop reads CASSSFPGTVGESNSPLHF. CDR3 nucleotide sequence: TGTGCCAGCAGTTCATTTCCCGGGACAGTCGGTGAAAGTAATTCACCCCTCCACTTT.

This clonotype ranks as large. This chain uses TRBV3-1 with TRBJ2-5; 9 bases line up with TRBD2. The CDR3 consists of 15 residues. Germline values: CDR1 LGHDT, CDR2 YNNKEL (reference sequence). V gave up 1 base and J gave up 5 bases; unmatched junction bases: 5. Here the CDR3 DNA reads TGTGCCAGCAGCCAAGGCGGACTAGCGTGGGAGACCCAGTACTTC. Protein sequence: CASSQGGLAWETQYF.

This clonotype is labeled as hyperexpanded. This chain joins TRBV5-1 and TRBJ1-6, with a tentative D call TRBD1 (6 bases). The V gene's germline CDR1 is SGHRS and CDR2 YFSETQ. The CDR3 length is 15 residues. The V end was cut by 1 base, the J end by 5 bases, with 10 bases between. The CDR3 DNA reads as TGCGCCAGCAGCTTGATGACAGGCGATAATTCACCCCTCCACTTT. It codes for CASSLMTGDNSPLHF.

This clonotype is labeled as medium-sized (0.01 to 0.1%). The chain has TRBV18 and TRBJ1-5; a possible D gene is TRBD1 (6 bases). V was clipped by 3 bases and J by 4 bases, with 7 bases between them. This CDR3 has 13 residues. Germline assignment: CDR1 KGHSH and CDR2 LQKENI. The chain's CDR3 is CASSPRGNQPQHF. CDR3 nucleotide sequence: TGTGCCAGCTCACCCAGGGGAAATCAGCCCCAGCATTTT. Using reference TRBV18 and TRBJ1-5 for the parts outside the CDR3, the full variable domain is NAGVMQNPRHLVRRRGQEARLRCSPMKGHSHVYWYRQLPEEGLKFMVYLQKENIIDESGMPKERFSAEFPKEGPSILRIQQVVRGDSAAYFCASSPRGNQPQHFGDGTRLSIL.

Judged by abundance, this clonotype is hyperexpanded. This rearrangement joins TRBV6-5 to TRBJ2-7; D unclear. V was shortened by 7 bases and J by 3 bases, with 10 bases between the two germline ends. The germline V gene has CDR1 MNHEY and CDR2 SVGAGI. This CDR3 region has 12 residues. CDR3 bases: TGTGCCAGCACCTCACGACGCTACGAGCAGTACTTC. This gives the protein CASTSRRYEQYF.

In its sample, this clonotype is hyperexpanded (1% or more). The chain has TRBV24-1 and TRBJ2-2; D gene ambiguous. CDR1 is KGHDR, CDR2 SFDVKD, per germline. Trimming pared 1 base from V and 2 bases from J, leaving 1 base between. The CDR3 loop spans 13 amino acids. In DNA, the CDR3 is TGTGCCACCAGTGATTTCAACACCGGGGAGCTGTTTTTT. Translation gives CATSDFNTGELFF.

By frequency in the sample, this clonotype is hyperexpanded (1% or more). This rearrangement joins TRBV14 to TRBJ2-7, with no clear D. Deletions cut 1 base from V and 5 bases from J, with 15 bases between. Per the germline V gene, CDR1 is SGHDN and CDR2 is FVKESK. This CDR3 has 15 residues. CDR3 DNA: TGTGCCAGCAGCCAAGGAGGAAGCCGAAGCCACGAGCAGTACTTC. Its translation: CASSQGGSRSHEQYF.

This clonotype is deemed hyperexpanded. The gene calls are TRBV10-3 and TRBJ1-1; D is unclear. V lost 0 bases and J lost 3, with 8 bases in between. The CDR3 length is 14 residues. CDR1 and CDR2 from the germline V gene are ENHRY and SYGVKD. The CDR3 DNA follows: TGTGCCATCAGTGAGTCGTCGGGCTACACTGAAGCTTTCTTT. This codes for CAISESSGYTEAFF.

The chain has TRBV3-1 and TRBJ1-1; D ambiguous. In germline, CDR1 is LGHDT, CDR2 YNNKEL (reference sequence). The CDR3 is 15 residues long. Trimming removed 5 bases at V and 8 bases at J, with 21 bases between. The CDR3 DNA sequence: TGTGCCAGCAGCAGAACTTCCTTTAAGCACCCCGAAGCTTTCTTT. It specifies CASSRTSFKHPEAFF. The complete variable domain, with remaining parts taken from reference TRBV3-1 and TRBJ1-1, reads DTAVSQTPKYLVTQMGNDKSIKCEQNLGHDTMYWYKQDSKKFLKIMFSYNNKELIINETVPNRFSPKSPDKAHLNLHINSLELGDSAVYFCASSRTSFKHPEAFFGQGTRLTVV.

This clonotype is categorized as hyperexpanded. The chain recombines TRBV6-1 with TRBJ1-5; D is unclear. V lost 2 bases, J lost 6 bases, and 17 bases lay in between. CDR1 is MNHNS, CDR2 SASEGT, per germline. The CDR3 extends over 16 amino acids. The CDR3 is CASSENIGGFRQPQHF. As DNA, the CDR3 is TGTGCCAGCAGTGAAAACATAGGCGGGTTCCGTCAGCCCCAGCATTTT.

This clonotype is hyperexpanded within its sample. The rearrangement uses TRBV10-3 and TRBJ1-1; D not resolved. The CDR3 is 13 amino acids. Trimming left V 5 bases short and J 0 bases short, with 7 bases between. Per germline, CDR1 ENHRY and CDR2 SYGVKD. The CDR3 protein is CAISKTLNTEAFF. The CDR3 nucleotides are TGTGCCATCAGTAAGACACTGAACACTGAAGCTTTCTTT.

This clonotype is large. The chain carries TRBV9 and TRBJ2-1; TRBD2 agrees at 8 bases. This CDR3 region has 16 residues. Germline CDR1 is SGDLS and CDR2 is YYNGEE. The junction had 4 bases not matched to a gene; V was cut back by 0 bases and J by 2 bases. CDR3 amino acids: CASSVGAGAPYNEQFF. The CDR3 bases are TGTGCCAGCAGCGTAGGAGCGGGAGCTCCCTACAATGAGCAGTTCTTC.

The chain carries TRBV2 and TRBJ2-5, with D uncertain. Trimming removed 3 bases from V and 5 bases from J, with 13 bases in between. Germline values: CDR1 SNHLY, CDR2 FYNNEI. This CDR3 has 14 amino acids. The CDR3 DNA sequence: TGTGCCAGCAGTGAGTGGTCCGACCGGGAGACCCAGTACTTC. Protein: CASSEWSDRETQYF.

This clonotype qualifies as large. The rearrangement joins TRBV2 to TRBJ1-2, with a tentative D call TRBD1 (5 bases). V lost 7 bases and J 0 bases, leaving 12 bases between the germline ends. CDR3 length equals 14 residues. CDR1 SNHLY and CDR2 FYNNEI come from the germline V gene. The CDR3 nucleotides are TGTGCCAGCAAGGAAGGGACGGCTAACTATGGCTACACCTTC. This encodes CASKEGTANYGYTF. Supplemented by reference TRBV2 and TRBJ1-2, the full variable domain reads EPEVTQTPSHQVTQMGQEVILRCVPISNHLYFYWYRQILGQKVEFLVSFYNNEISEKSEIFDDQFSVERPDGSNFTLKIRSTKLEDSAMYFCASKEGTANYGYTFGSGTRLTVV.

This clonotype has a handful of counts. The V and J genes are TRBV7-3 and TRBJ1-2; D uncertain. Germline values: CDR1 SGHTA, CDR2 FQGTGA. The germline V and J ends were trimmed by 2 bases and 9 bases, with 7 bases remaining between them. This CDR3 comprises 11 residues. Here the CDR3 reads CASSLGGSYTF. The CDR3 bases are TGTGCCAGCAGCTTAGGTGGTAGCTACACCTTC.

By share, this clonotype ranks as large. The chain employs TRBV5-6 and TRBJ1-2; no definite D call. The germline V gene encodes CDR1 SGHDT and CDR2 YYEEEE. V lost 5 bases and J lost 4, with 15 bases in between. This CDR3 spans 14 amino acids. The CDR3 nucleotides are TGTGCCAGCAGTCCCTCGAGGGAGTTCTATGGCTACACCTTC. Protein product: CASSPSREFYGYTF.

By sample share, this clonotype is medium-sized. The V gene is TRBV28, the J gene TRBJ2-3; tentative D call: TRBD2 (5 bases). Deletions cut 2 bases from V and 2 bases from J, with 11 bases between. Germline CDR1 and CDR2: MDHEN and SYDVKM. CDR3 length equals 15 residues. The CDR3 DNA is TGTGCCAGCAGTTTAGGAGGCTTTTCCACAGATACGCAGTATTTT. This sequence encodes CASSLGGFSTDTQYF.

This clonotype is large by share. V gene TRBV20-1 combines with J gene TRBJ2-5; no firm D call. The germline CDR1 and CDR2 sequences are DFQATT and SNEGSKA (reference sequence). V lost 5 bases and J lost 7, with 8 bases in between. The CDR3 is 10 amino acids. The CDR3 loop reads CSAYLGTQYF. Here the CDR3 DNA reads TGCAGTGCTTATCTTGGGACCCAGTACTTC.

This clonotype rates as large. In DNA, the CDR3 is TGTGCCAGCAGTTACAGGCAGGGGGTAAATTTGAAGGGCTACACCTTC. Translated: CASSYRQGVNLKGYTF. The chain employs TRBV6-5 and TRBJ1-2; TRBD1 agrees at 7 bases. Germline trimming cut 2 bases from V and 8 bases from J; bases unmatched to any gene: 14. CDR1 and CDR2 from the germline V gene are MNHEY and SVGAGI. The CDR3 has 16 residues.

This clonotype counts as large. V usage is TRBV7-9 and J usage is TRBJ1-6; weak D call: TRBD1 (5 bases). The CDR3 totals 13 residues. Trimming stripped 4 bases from V and 14 bases from J, with 15 bases between. Germline loops: CDR1 SEHNR, CDR2 FQNEAQ (reference sequence). The CDR3 DNA reads as TGTGCCAGCAGCTATCAAGAGGGGTTGACCCTCCACTTT. It is translated as CASSYQEGLTLHF.

By share, this clonotype counts as large. The chain couples TRBV28 to TRBJ2-5; D is unclear. Germline-derived CDR1 and CDR2 are MDHEN and SYDVKM. This CDR3 region has 11 residues. The V gene lost 6 bases and the J gene lost 2 bases, with 4 bases spanning the gap. CDR3 sequence: CASSSQETQYF. In DNA form, the CDR3 reads TGTGCCAGCAGCTCACAAGAGACCCAGTACTTC.

This clonotype is deemed hyperexpanded. V gene TRBV19 combines with J gene TRBJ2-2, with D uncertain. The CDR3 runs to 11 residues. From germline, CDR1 is LNHDA and CDR2 SQIVND (reference sequence). V was shortened by 3 bases and J by 7 bases, with 3 bases between the two germline ends. The DNA of the CDR3 is TGTGCCAGTAGTATGGTCGGGGAGCTGTTTTTT. It is translated as CASSMVGELFF.

This clonotype is large by share. The chain employs TRBV7-2 and TRBJ2-7; the match to TRBD1 covers 10 bases. The germline V gene encodes CDR1 SGHTA and CDR2 FQGNSA. The CDR3 sequence is 16 residues long. The V gene end was trimmed by 4 bases and the J gene end by 5 bases; junction bases not matched to a gene: 11. The CDR3 DNA reads as TGTGCCAGCAGCTCTGGGAGGGGACAGGGGAGGAACGAGCAGTACTTC. Translation gives CASSSGRGQGRNEQYF.

This clonotype is deemed hyperexpanded (1% or more). V and J are TRBV28 and TRBJ1-2, with 10 bases identical to TRBD1. The CDR3 extends over 14 amino acids. Trimming at V came to 5 bases and at J to 3 bases, leaving 3 bases not matched to a gene. In germline, CDR1 is MDHEN, CDR2 SYDVKM. The CDR3 is CASSGDRGDYGYTF. The CDR3 nucleotides are TGTGCCAGCAGTGGGGACAGGGGCGACTATGGCTACACCTTC.

Judged by abundance, this clonotype is large. The chain recombines TRBV2 with TRBJ1-5; 9 bases map to TRBD1. V shed 6 bases, J shed 0 bases, and the junction held 12 bases outside the gene matches. This CDR3 is built from 18 residues. Germline assignment: CDR1 SNHLY and CDR2 FYNNEI. The CDR3 here is CASRSPRDRANSNQPQHF. The DNA of the CDR3 is TGTGCCAGCAGATCCCCCCGGGACAGGGCAAATAGCAATCAGCCCCAGCATTTT.

The CDR3, as DNA: TGCAGCGGAGCGACAGGGGGCAGGAAGGTGGACGAGCAGTACTTC. Protein sequence: CSGATGGRKVDEQYF. J is TRBJ2-7 and V is TRBV29-1; 10 bases are shared with TRBD1. Trimming took 7 bases from V and 5 from J; bases not matched to a gene: 14. CDR3 length: 15 amino acids. Germline CDR1 and CDR2: SQVTM and ANQGSEA.

Relative to its sample, this clonotype is hyperexpanded. The V and J genes are TRBV6-5 and TRBJ2-1, with TRBD2 identical over 12 bases. The CDR3 has 15 amino acids. The V gene end was trimmed by 6 bases and the J gene end by 10 bases; junction bases not matched to a gene: 10. Germline V CDR1 and CDR2: MNHEY, SVGAGI. CDR3 sequence reads: CASRRLAGASGEQFF. In DNA form, the CDR3 reads TGTGCCAGCAGACGACTAGCGGGAGCCTCCGGGGAGCAGTTCTTC.

This clonotype is classed as large. The chain links TRBV29-1 to TRBJ2-7, with D unclear. Trimming took 5 bases from V and 0 from J, leaving 8 bases between them. Germline lookup yields CDR1 SQVTM and CDR2 ANQGSEA. CDR3 size: 12 residues. CDR3 loop: CSVSPSSYEQYF. The CDR3 nucleotides are TGCAGCGTTTCCCCGAGCTCCTACGAGCAGTACTTC.

This clonotype rates as large. The chain recombines TRBV6-6 with TRBJ2-3; 13 bases match TRBD2. Trimming took 6 bases from V and 4 from J; bases not matched to a gene: 13. This CDR3 region has 18 residues. Germline V gene sequence: CDR1 MNHNY, CDR2 SVGAGI (reference sequence). This CDR3 reads CASRPLRGLAGTPDTQYF. In DNA, the CDR3 is TGTGCCAGCAGACCCCTCCGGGGACTAGCGGGAACCCCAGATACGCAGTATTTT.

This CDR3 reads CASSLRDREVETQYF. As DNA, the CDR3 is TGTGCCAGCAGCCTCCGGGACAGGGAGGTGGAGACCCAGTACTTC. This chain connects TRBV9 to TRBJ2-5; TRBD1 matches at 9 bases. V lost 4 bases to trimming and J lost 5 bases; unmatched junction nucleotides: 9. Germline loops: CDR1 SGDLS, CDR2 YYNGEE. The CDR3 loop spans 15 amino acids.